Sequencing of this T cell receptor beta chain was carried out in a study of cytomegalovirus exposure and HLA in healthy donors. Whole-study results and caveats: The study recorded more than 150 TCR beta chains that were cytomegalovirus-associated. Subsequent analysis revealed that first-cohort TCR clusters tended to co-occur in the 110 or so validation repertoires.

Concerning this clone itself: The antigen is unknown.

The germline CDR1 and CDR2 sequences are SGHAT and FQNNGV. V was clipped by 1 base and J by 5 bases, with 17 bases between them. The CDR3 runs 17 residues. Here immunoSEQ multiplex PCR was the method, and the copy in TCRdb shows in-frame clones only, minus some. This repertoire shows 200,000 or so clones, approximately 87% found once; its top ten account for around 5.4%. The sequence was collected from a woman aged 18-35 years in good health and CMV-seronegative. Material for sequencing was PBMCs. The chain has TRBV11-2 and TRBJ1-4; D may be TRBD1 (6 bases). This CDR3 is CASSLVGSRGLNEKLFF. The CDR3 nucleotides read TGTGCCAGCAGCTTAGTAGGTTCCCGGGGGCTCAATGAAAAACTGTTTTTT.